This T cell receptor (beta chain) was retrieved from a study of T cells in tumors after PD-1 blockade. Across the study: Treatment was either pembrolizumab 200 mg every 3 weeks or cemiplimab 350 mg every 2 weeks. Mean per blood sample: some 120,000 templates (about 21,000-270,000), some 36,000 unique clonotypes. Study-level results: Some novel exhausted tumor clones appeared in pre-treatment blood, suggesting peripheral recruitment.

Note on this clone: The target antigen is unknown.

CDR1 and CDR2 from the germline V gene are GTSNPN and SVGIG (reference sequence). The CDR3 loop spans 15 amino acids. V was cut by 0 bases and J by 2 bases, with 10 bases left in between. Here immunoSEQ multiplex PCR was the method, and the copy in TCRdb shows in-frame clones only, minus some. This table holds some 48,000 clones, more than 70% found once. The chain has TRBV30 and TRBJ2-2; D may be TRBD1 (6 bases). The receptor comes from a human donor with basal cell carcinoma. The sample consisted of PBMCs, taken before anti-PD-1 treatment. In DNA, the CDR3 is TGTGCCTGGAGTGTGAGACAGGCCAACACCGGGGAGCTGTTTTTT. Translation: CAWSVRQANTGELFF.